This TCR beta chain was retrieved from a study of beta chain features in type 1 diabetes (dated by TCRdb to 2016 to 2019). For the study in its entirety: Mean age, gender distribution, total cell number and subset yield did not differ between patients and healthy donors. Whereas all 28 donors provided naive and central memory subsets, regulatory and stem cell-like memory subsets were isolated from just 8 patients and roughly eight healthy donors. The study compared TCRB repertoires of sorted circulating CD4+ T cell subsets between recently diagnosed type 1 diabetes patients and matched healthy donors. Across all samples, around 100 million sorted cells were examined, and cell number per subset correlated strongly with RNA yield. What the study reported, not specific to this receptor: The naive, central memory and regulatory TCRB repertoires appeared to resemble one another more closely among patients than among healthy donors. Shorter templates might be favored by PCR, yet because patient and control samples were amplified and corrected together, any such skew would affect both groups equally. Type 1 diabetes patients showed a moderate but significant shortening of TCRB CDR3 length in all four CD4+ subsets. Because cDNA was sequenced instead of genomic DNA, activated cells with high expression could be over-represented, although the groups did not differ in activation or CD3 levels. Fewer insertions and more nucleotide deletions at VDJ recombination sites were observed in patients with type 1 diabetes, implying thymic rearrangement abnormalities. Because the HLA sub-analyses included only small numbers of individuals, any influence of HLA type on TCRB rearrangement was left unresolved.

This clone came up a few times. The antigen this receptor binds is unknown. No qualities accompany the bases; no much larger clone lies one base away. The entire amount of isolated RNA was reverse transcribed using the High Capacity cDNA Reverse Transcription Kit, so the sequenced TCRB transcripts were expressed ones. Naive, central memory and regulatory T cell samples underwent deep immunoSEQ sequencing, averaging roughly 3.4 million total reads per sample. After sorted cells were lysed in RLT buffer, RNA was extracted with DNase-treated RNeasy Micro or Mini kits, with the choice depending on cell number. To prevent cross-contamination, every cell subset was processed on its own, while patient and healthy donor samples were processed together. The immunoSEQ multiplex PCR was used to amplify TCRB sequences from cDNA, generating 87-bp fragments that spanned the CDR3 region. Sequencing of the amplicons was done on the Illumina HiSeq platform. In the authors' own workflow: Synthetic template baselines were used to correct PCR bias computationally, reads within Hamming distance 2 were collapsed together, and singletons that could not be merged were discarded. By aligning reads against IMGT, V, D and J genes, CDR3 length, and insertions or deletions at six rearrangement sites were assigned. Within each subset, clonotype counts were normalized to sorted cell number, after which true diversity and Gini coefficients were computed with the tcR R package. The overlap coefficient, calculated on TCRB nucleotide sequences, was used to measure repertoire sharing. Sourced from immuneACCESS, this table was stored by TCRdb with only in-frame sequences that have V and J called. A share of the clones is absent; for the studies checked, an unresolved V gene accounts for under half, and the remainder has no known explanation. V and J calls and clone size follow that table, whereas D and trimming were derived from the DNA. In this sample the table shows 85,000 to 110,000 clones, roughly 28% of which occur a single time. The ten largest clones capture under 0.55% of the sample.

A single peripheral blood draw of approximately 110 mL on average was collected from each donor into heparinised tubes. A BD FACSAria II was used to sort naive, central memory, regulatory and stem cell-like memory CD4+ T cells with a panel that included CD45RO, CCR7, CD25, CD127, CD95 and CD27. Every sorted population had a purity above 95%. PBMCs were isolated right away by Lymphoprep density gradient centrifugation and were stained directly, without culture. Samples were stained and sorted in pairs, with one healthy donor and one patient per experiment, so that batch effects were minimized. Per the germline V gene, LGHNT is the CDR1 and FRNRAP is the CDR2. V lost 8 bases and J lost 2 bases; the stretch between them is 12 bases long. Including the terminal cysteine and phenylalanine, the CDR3 comprises 13 residues. Only the CDR3 DNA stays, 39 bases, in frame from base 1.

The sample was central memory CD4+ T cells from blood. This chain joins TRBV12-5 to TRBJ2-5; tentative D gene TRBD1, with 7 bases matching. The sequence was obtained from a woman aged 18-30 years with type 1 diabetes. The CDR3 here reads CASRGTVQETQYF. The DNA reads as follows: TGTGCTAGTCGGGGGACAGTACAAGAGACCCAGTACTTC. With the rest looked up from the reference TRBV12-5 and TRBJ2-5 genes rather than sequenced, the full variable domain is DARVTQTPRHKVTEMGQEVTMRCQPILGHNTVFWYRQTMMQGLELLAYFRNRAPLDDSGMPKDRFSAEMPDATLATLKIQPSEPRDSAVYFCASRGTVQETQYFGPGTRLLVL.